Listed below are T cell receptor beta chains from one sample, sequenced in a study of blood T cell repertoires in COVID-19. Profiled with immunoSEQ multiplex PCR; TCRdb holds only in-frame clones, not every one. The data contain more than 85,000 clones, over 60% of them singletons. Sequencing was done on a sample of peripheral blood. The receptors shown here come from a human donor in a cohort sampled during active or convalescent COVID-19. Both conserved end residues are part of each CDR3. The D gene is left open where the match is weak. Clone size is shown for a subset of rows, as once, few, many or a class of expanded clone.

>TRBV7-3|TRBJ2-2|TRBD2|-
CASSSGLAGEELFF
TGTGCCAGCAGCTCTGGACTAGCGGGAGAAGAGCTGTTTTTT
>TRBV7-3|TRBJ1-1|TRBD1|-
CASSWDRNTEAFF
TGTGCCAGCAGCTGGGACAGGAACACTGAAGCTTTCTTT
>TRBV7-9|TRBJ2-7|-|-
CASSPEGNSYEQYF
TGTGCCAGCAGCCCAGAGGGTAACTCCTACGAGCAGTACTTC
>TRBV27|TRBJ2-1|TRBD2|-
CASSLAGTSSYNEQFF
TGTGCCAGCAGCCTAGCGGGTACCAGCTCCTACAATGAGCAGTTCTTC
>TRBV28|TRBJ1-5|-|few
CASSPYIPLGGGQPQHF
TGTGCCAGCAGTCCATACATCCCGTTAGGGGGGGGGCAGCCCCAGCATTTT
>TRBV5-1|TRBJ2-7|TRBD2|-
CASSPGTSVSYEQYF
TGCGCCAGCAGCCCCGGGACTAGCGTTTCCTACGAGCAGTACTTC
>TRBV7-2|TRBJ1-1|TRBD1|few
CASSLMTGGMNTEAFF
TGTGCCAGCAGCTTAATGACAGGGGGCATGAACACTGAAGCTTTCTTT
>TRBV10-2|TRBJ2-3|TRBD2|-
CASRGSGGSTDTQYF
TGCGCCAGCAGAGGTAGCGGGGGAAGCACAGATACGCAGTATTTT
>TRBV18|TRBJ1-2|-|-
CASSPGAGGGYTF
TGTGCCAGCTCACCAGGCGCGGGAGGCGGCTACACCTTC
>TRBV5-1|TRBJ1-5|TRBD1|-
CASSLEGADQPQHF
TGCGCCAGCAGCTTGGAGGGGGCCGATCAGCCCCAGCATTTT
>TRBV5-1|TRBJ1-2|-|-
CASSLAGNYGYTF
TGCGCCAGCAGCTTGGCAGGGAACTATGGCTACACCTTC
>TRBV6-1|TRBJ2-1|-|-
CASSYPSSYNEQFF
TGTGCCAGCAGTTATCCGAGCTCCTACAATGAGCAGTTCTTC
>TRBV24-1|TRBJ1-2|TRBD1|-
CATSHRQGTYGYTF
TGTGCCACCAGTCATCGACAGGGAACCTATGGCTACACCTTC
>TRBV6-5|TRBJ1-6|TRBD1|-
CASSYGDSSNSPLHF
TGTGCCAGCAGTTACGGGGACAGTTCCAATTCACCCCTCCACTTT
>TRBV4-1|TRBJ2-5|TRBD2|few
CASSLKSSSGSALRQETQYF
TGCGCCAGCAGCCTAAAATCCTCTAGCGGGAGTGCCTTGCGACAAGAGACCCAGTACTTC
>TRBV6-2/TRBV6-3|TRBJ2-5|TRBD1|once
CASSYGGDRGRRETQYF
TGTGCCAGCAGTTACGGAGGGGACAGGGGGCGCAGGGAGACCCAGTACTTC
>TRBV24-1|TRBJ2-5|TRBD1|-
CATSSTGFVKTQYF
TGTGCCACCAGTTCGACAGGGTTCGTGAAGACCCAGTACTTC
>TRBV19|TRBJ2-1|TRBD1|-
CASSTPGGGNEQFF
TGTGCCAGTAGTACCCCAGGGGGCGGGAATGAGCAGTTCTTC
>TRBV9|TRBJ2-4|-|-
CASSREGGRNKNIQYF
TGTGCCAGCAGCCGAGAGGGGGGGCGAAACAAAAACATTCAGTACTTC
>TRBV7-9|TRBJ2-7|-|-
CASTSERPPYEQYF
TGTGCCAGCACCTCAGAGCGGCCCCCCTACGAGCAGTACTTC
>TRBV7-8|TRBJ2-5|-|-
CASSLRGRAGWYETQYF
TGTGCCAGCAGCCTACGCGGTAGGGCAGGGTGGTACGAGACCCAGTACTTC
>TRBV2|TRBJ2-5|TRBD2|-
CASSALAGEETQYF
TGTGCCAGCAGTGCCCTAGCGGGGGAAGAGACCCAGTACTTC
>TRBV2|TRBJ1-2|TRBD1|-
CASNAGTGYGYTF
TGTGCCAGCAACGCCGGGACAGGGTATGGCTACACCTTC
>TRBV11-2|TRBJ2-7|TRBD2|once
CASSSASGRATYEQYF
TGTGCCAGCAGCTCCGCTAGCGGGAGGGCCACGTACGAGCAGTACTTC
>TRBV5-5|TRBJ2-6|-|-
CASSPASILSGANVLTF
TGTGCCAGCAGCCCCGCGTCCATTCTCTCTGGGGCCAACGTCCTGACTTTC
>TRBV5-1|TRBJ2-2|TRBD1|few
CASSWGQGTGELFF
TGCGCCAGCAGCTGGGGACAGGGTACCGGGGAGCTGTTTTTT
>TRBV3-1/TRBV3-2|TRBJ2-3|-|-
CASSHRTGPRGPHTQYF
TGTGCCAGCAGCCATAGAACAGGGCCGCGCGGGCCTCATACGCAGTATTTT
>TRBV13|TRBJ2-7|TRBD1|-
CASSLRTGPYEQYF
TGTGCCAGCAGCCTCCGGACAGGCCCTTACGAGCAGTACTTC
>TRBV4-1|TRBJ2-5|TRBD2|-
CASSQGRGRLETQYF
TGCGCCAGCAGCCAAGGTCGCGGGAGGTTGGAGACCCAGTACTTC
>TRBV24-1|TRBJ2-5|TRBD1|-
CATSGGTGAGETQYF
TGTGCCACCAGTGGCGGGACAGGGGCCGGGGAGACCCAGTACTTC
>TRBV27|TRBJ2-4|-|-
CASSPLAKNIQYF
TGTGCCAGCAGCCCACTAGCCAAAAACATTCAGTACTTC
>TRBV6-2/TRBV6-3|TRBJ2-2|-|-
CASRPGPPGDRTTFPTHPGELFF
TGTGCCAGCAGGCCTGGGCCACCGGGGGACCGTACAACCTTCCCCACCCACCCCGGGGAGCTGTTTTTT
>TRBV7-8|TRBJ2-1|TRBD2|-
CASSTEAFGLAGEQFF
TGTGCCAGCAGCACAGAAGCGTTTGGACTAGCGGGAGAGCAGTTCTTC
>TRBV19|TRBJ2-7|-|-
CASRPIDTYEQYF
TGTGCCAGTAGACCCATCGACACCTACGAGCAGTACTTC
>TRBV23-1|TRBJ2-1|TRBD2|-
CASSQFWSSGLYNEQFF
TGCGCCAGCAGTCAATTCTGGTCTAGCGGACTATACAATGAGCAGTTCTTC
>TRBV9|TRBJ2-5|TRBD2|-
CASSTSGGAEETQYF
TGTGCCAGCAGCACTAGCGGGGGGGCCGAAGAGACCCAGTACTTC
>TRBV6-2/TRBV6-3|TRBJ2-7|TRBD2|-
CASSYGGVYEQYF
TGTGCCAGCAGTTATGGGGGGGTCTACGAGCAGTACTTC
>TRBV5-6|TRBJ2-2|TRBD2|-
CASSLAGGPSGELFF
TGTGCCAGCAGCTTAGCGGGGGGGCCGTCCGGGGAGCTGTTTTTT
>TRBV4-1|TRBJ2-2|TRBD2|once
CASSNGVAGRSGELFF
TGCGCCAGCAGCAACGGGGTAGCGGGCCGTTCCGGGGAGCTGTTTTTT
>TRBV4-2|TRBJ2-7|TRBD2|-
CASSQASAGGEQYF
TGTGCCAGCAGCCAAGCCTCCGCGGGGGGCGAGCAGTACTTC
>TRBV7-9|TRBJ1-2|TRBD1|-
CASSLGGQGANYGYTF
TGTGCCAGCAGCTTAGGCGGGCAGGGGGCTAACTATGGCTACACCTTC
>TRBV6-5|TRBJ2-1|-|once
CASGAGRLNEQFF
TGTGCCAGCGGGGCAGGGAGGTTGAATGAGCAGTTCTTC
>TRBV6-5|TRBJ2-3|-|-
CASSYGEAGADTQYF
TGTGCCAGCAGTTACGGCGAGGCGGGCGCAGATACGCAGTATTTT
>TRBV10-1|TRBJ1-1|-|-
CASSAGITEAFF
TGCGCCAGCAGCGCAGGGATTACTGAAGCTTTCTTT
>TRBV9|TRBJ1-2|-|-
CASSVGKGGAGYTF
TGTGCCAGCAGCGTAGGTAAAGGGGGAGCCGGCTACACCTTC
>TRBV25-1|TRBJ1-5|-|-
CASSRGNQPQHF
TGTGCCAGCAGTAGGGGGAATCAGCCCCAGCATTTT